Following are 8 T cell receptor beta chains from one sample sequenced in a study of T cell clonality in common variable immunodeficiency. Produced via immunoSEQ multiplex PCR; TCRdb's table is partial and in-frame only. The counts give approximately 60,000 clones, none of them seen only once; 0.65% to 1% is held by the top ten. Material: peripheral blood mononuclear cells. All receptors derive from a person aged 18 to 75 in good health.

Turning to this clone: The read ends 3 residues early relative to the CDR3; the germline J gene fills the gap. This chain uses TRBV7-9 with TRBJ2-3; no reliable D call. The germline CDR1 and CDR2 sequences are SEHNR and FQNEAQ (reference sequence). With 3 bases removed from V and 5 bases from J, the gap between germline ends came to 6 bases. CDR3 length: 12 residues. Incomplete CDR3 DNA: TGTGCCAGCAGCTTTTACAGAGATACG. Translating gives CASSFYRDT. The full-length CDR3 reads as CASSFYRDTQYF.

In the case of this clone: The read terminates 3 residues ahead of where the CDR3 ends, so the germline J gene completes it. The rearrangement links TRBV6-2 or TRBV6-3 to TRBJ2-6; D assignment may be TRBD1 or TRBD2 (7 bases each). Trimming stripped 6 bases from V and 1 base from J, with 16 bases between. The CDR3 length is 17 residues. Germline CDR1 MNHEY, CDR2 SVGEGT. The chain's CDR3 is CASSRDREGSGANVLTF. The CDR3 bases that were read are TGTGCCAGCAGCCGTGACAGGGAGGGATCTGGGGCCAACGTC.

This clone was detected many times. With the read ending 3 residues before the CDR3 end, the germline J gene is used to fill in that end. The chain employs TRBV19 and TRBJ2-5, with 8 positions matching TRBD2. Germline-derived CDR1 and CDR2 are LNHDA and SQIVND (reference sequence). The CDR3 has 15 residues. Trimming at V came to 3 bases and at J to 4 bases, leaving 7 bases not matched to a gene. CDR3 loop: CASSMTGGWRETQYF. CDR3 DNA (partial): TGTGCCAGTAGTATGACGGGGGGGTGGAGAGAGACC. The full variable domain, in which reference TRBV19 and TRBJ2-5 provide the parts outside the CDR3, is DGGITQSPKYLFRKEGQNVTLSCEQNLNHDAMYWYRQDPGQGLRLIYYSQIVNDFQKGDIAEGYSVSREKKESFPLTVTSAQKNPTAFYLCASSMTGGWRETQYFGPGTRLLVL.

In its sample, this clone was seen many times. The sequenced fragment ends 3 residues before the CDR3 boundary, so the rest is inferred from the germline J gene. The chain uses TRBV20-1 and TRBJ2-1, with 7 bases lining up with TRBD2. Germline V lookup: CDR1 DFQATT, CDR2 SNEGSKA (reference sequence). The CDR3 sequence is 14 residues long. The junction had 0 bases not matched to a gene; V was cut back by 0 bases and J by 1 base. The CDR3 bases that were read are TGCAGTGCTAGAGACGGGGGGTCCTACAATGAG. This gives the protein CSARDGGSYNE. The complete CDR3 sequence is CSARDGGSYNEQFF.

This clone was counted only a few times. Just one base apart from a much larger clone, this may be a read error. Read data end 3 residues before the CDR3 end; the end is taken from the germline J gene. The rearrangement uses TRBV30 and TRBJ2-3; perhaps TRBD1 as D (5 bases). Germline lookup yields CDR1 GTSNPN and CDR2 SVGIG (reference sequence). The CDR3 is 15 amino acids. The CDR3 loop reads CAWSVSGQGNQPQYF. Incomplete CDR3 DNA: TGTGCCTGGAGTGTATCTGGGCAGGGCAATCAGCCG.

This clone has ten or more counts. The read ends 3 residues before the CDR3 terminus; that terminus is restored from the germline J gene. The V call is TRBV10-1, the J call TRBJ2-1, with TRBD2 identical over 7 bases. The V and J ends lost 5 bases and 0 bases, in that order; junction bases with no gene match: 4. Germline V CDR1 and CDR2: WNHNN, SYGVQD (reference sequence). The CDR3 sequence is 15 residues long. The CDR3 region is CASSRGGDSYNEQFF. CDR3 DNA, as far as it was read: TGCGCCAGCAGTCGCGGGGGAGACTCCTACAATGAG.

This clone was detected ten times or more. CDR3 bases read: TGTGCCATCAGTGCGGCGGAAACAGGGGGTTTAAAGACG. Translating gives CAISAAETGGLKT. The entire CDR3 sequence reads CAISAAETGGLKTQYF. The chain uses TRBV10-3 and TRBJ2-3; 8 bases match TRBD1. The CDR3 is cut off 3 residues early in the read; its end comes from the germline J gene. The CDR3 contains 16 residues. Germline lookup yields CDR1 ENHRY and CDR2 SYGVKD.

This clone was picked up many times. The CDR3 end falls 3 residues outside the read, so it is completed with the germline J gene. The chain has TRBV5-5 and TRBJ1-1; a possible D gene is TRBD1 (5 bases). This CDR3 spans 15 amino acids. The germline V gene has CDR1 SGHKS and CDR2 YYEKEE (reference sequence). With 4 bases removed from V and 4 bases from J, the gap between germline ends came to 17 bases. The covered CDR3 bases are TGTGCCAGCAGCCCGATTCGGGGGGGTGGCACTGAA. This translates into CASSPIRGGGTE. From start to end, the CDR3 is CASSPIRGGGTEAFF.